These 11 T cell receptor beta chains were all obtained from the same sample, sequenced in a study of blood T cell repertoires in COVID-19 (dated by TCRdb to about 2020). Library method: the immunoSEQ multiplex PCR assay. The immuneACCESS repertoire file appears here via TCRdb, limited to in-frame rearrangements. These files lack a portion of the clones; in checked studies, under half of the deficit traces to unresolved V genes, and the cause of the others is not known. The sample profile shows 100,000 or so clones; approximately 85% of them were found once. The ten most abundant clones make up roughly 4.5% of the sample. Sequencing used peripheral blood. The receptors shown here come from a man aged 50-60 years with acute or convalescent COVID-19.

V gene TRBV28 combines with J gene TRBJ2-7, with TRBD1 matching over 9 bases. The CDR3 has 14 amino acids. CDR1 and CDR2 from the germline V gene are MDHEN and SYDVKM. Trimming took 1 base from V and 7 from J; bases not matched to a gene: 5. The CDR3 spells CASSLLGQGTEQYF. For the CDR3, the DNA is TGTGCCAGCAGTTTATTGGGACAGGGAACAGAGCAGTACTTC.

V and J are TRBV5-4 and TRBJ2-2, with D possibly TRBD1 on 5 matching bases. CDR3 length equals 15 residues. V lost 4 bases and J lost 0, with 10 bases in between. The V gene's germline CDR1 is SGHNT and CDR2 YYREEE (reference sequence). CDR3 residues: CASSPDRTNTGELFF. In DNA form, the CDR3 reads TGTGCCAGCAGCCCCGACAGAACGAACACCGGGGAGCTGTTTTTT.

J is TRBJ1-6 and V is TRBV5-1; no clear D. The CDR3 is 16 residues long. The V gene's germline CDR1 is SGHRS and CDR2 YFSETQ. Between the trimmed V and J ends, which lost 5 bases and 5 bases, there was a span of 17 bases. DNA for the CDR3: TGCGCCAGCAGACGCCGACCGAATGAGGATAATTCACCCCTCCACTTT. Amino acid sequence: CASRRRPNEDNSPLHF.

In its sample, this clone was seen a few times. The chain uses TRBV7-9 and TRBJ2-1, with unresolved D. Trimming stripped 4 bases from V and 4 bases from J, with 5 bases between. The CDR3 loop spans 12 amino acids. CDR1 is SEHNR, CDR2 FQNEAQ, per germline (reference sequence). CDR3 residues: CASSSYYNEQFF. In DNA, the CDR3 is TGTGCCAGCAGCTCGTATTACAATGAGCAGTTCTTC. Combining the CDR3 with reference TRBV7-9 and TRBJ2-1 gives the whole variable domain DTGVSQNPRHKITKRGQNVTFRCDPISEHNRLYWYRQTLGQGPEFLTYFQNEAQLEKSRLLSDRFSAERPKGSFSTLEIQRTEQGDSAMYLCASSSYYNEQFFGPGTRLTVL.

This clone was detected only once. This chain uses TRBV30 with TRBJ2-3, with 8 bases fitting TRBD2. The CDR3 runs 16 residues. Losses at the gene ends were 1 base for V and 0 bases for J; bases not matched to a gene: 6. Germline V gene sequence: CDR1 GTSNPN, CDR2 SVGIG (reference sequence). The CDR3 DNA follows: TGTGCCTGGAGTGGGCTAGCGGGCTCTAGCACAGATACGCAGTATTTT. Its translation is CAWSGLAGSSTDTQYF.

This chain uses TRBV7-9 with TRBJ2-1; no clear D. Germline V gene lookup returns CDR1 SEHNR and CDR2 FQNEAQ (reference sequence). CDR3 length: 15 residues. Trimming pared 2 bases from V and 6 bases from J, leaving 14 bases between. CDR3 residues: CASSLITPGGNEQFF. CDR3 DNA: TGTGCCAGCAGCTTAATAACACCTGGTGGCAATGAGCAGTTCTTC.

The V call is TRBV5-1, the J call TRBJ1-3; D gene ambiguous. V was pared by 2 bases and J by 0 bases, with 6 bases between. CDR1 is SGHRS, CDR2 YFSETQ, per germline. This CDR3 is built from 14 residues. The CDR3 DNA sequence: TGCGCCAGCAGCTTTGGGAGCTCTGGAAACACCATATATTTT. Its protein is CASSFGSSGNTIYF.

V is TRBV21-1 and J is TRBJ2-5; the DNA was not compared with TRBD2, the D call given in the table. TRBV21-1 is a recognized pseudogene. This CDR3 is built from 16 residues. The CDR3 DNA is TGTGCCAGCAGCCTCCGACTAGCGGGAGACGAAGAGACCCAGTACTTC. Protein product: CASSLRLAGDEETQYF.

V is TRBV2 and J is TRBJ1-3; D gene unclear. The germline V gene has CDR1 SNHLY and CDR2 FYNNEI. The CDR3 is made up of 15 amino acids. Trimming removed 6 bases from V and 3 bases from J, with 15 bases in between. The CDR3 protein is CASRARGLYGNTIYF. The CDR3 nucleotides read TGTGCCAGCAGGGCCCGGGGATTGTATGGAAACACCATATATTTT.

The J gene is TRBJ2-1, the V gene TRBV7-3; weak D call: TRBD1 (6 bases). Germline V gene sequence: CDR1 SGHTA, CDR2 FQGTGA. Trimming stripped 5 bases from V and 9 bases from J, with 11 bases between. This CDR3 region has 12 residues. The CDR3 spells CASSKLGGEQFF. The CDR3 DNA reads as TGTGCCAGCAGCAAACTAGGGGGTGAGCAGTTCTTC.

DNA of the CDR3: TGTGCCAGCAGCCAAGATCGACTAGCGGCCTACGAGCAGTACTTC. It codes for CASSQDRLAAYEQYF. V is TRBV4-2 and J is TRBJ2-7; 9 nucleotides align to TRBD2. The CDR3 loop spans 15 amino acids. The trim removed 0 bases at V and 2 bases at J, leaving 2 bases unmatched. Per the germline V gene, CDR1 is LGHNA and CDR2 is YNFKEQ.